A single sample is the source of the 9 T cell receptor beta chains below, sequenced in a study of cytomegalovirus exposure and HLA in healthy donors. This table comes from immunoSEQ multiplex PCR, and its TCRdb copy is limited to in-frame clones, with some not included. The data show 130,000 or so clones, 89% seen once. The sequenced material came from PBMCs. Every receptor here comes from a woman between 18 and 29 years old in good health and CMV-seropositive.

This chain uses TRBV28 with TRBJ1-4, with TRBD1 as a possible D gene (5 bases). Germline CDR1 MDHEN, CDR2 SYDVKM. This CDR3 region has 15 residues. V shed 1 base and J shed 6 bases, with 12 bases lying between them. CDR3 nucleotide sequence: TGTGCCAGCAGTTTATTTGGGGGGACCGATGAAAAACTGTTTTTT. Translation: CASSLFGGTDEKLFF.

The chain links TRBV19 to TRBJ2-7, with 8 bases matching TRBD1. This CDR3 has 15 amino acids. The germline CDR1 and CDR2 sequences are LNHDA and SQIVND (reference sequence). Losses at the gene ends were 3 bases for V and 6 bases for J; bases not matched to a gene: 10. CDR3 amino acids: CASSIWGTGTIEQYF. As DNA, the CDR3 is TGTGCCAGTAGTATTTGGGGGACAGGTACGATCGAGCAGTACTTC. Based on the CDR3 plus reference TRBV19 and TRBJ2-7, the full variable domain is DGGITQSPKYLFRKEGQNVTLSCEQNLNHDAMYWYRQDPGQGLRLIYYSQIVNDFQKGDIAEGYSVSREKKESFPLTVTSAQKNPTAFYLCASSIWGTGTIEQYFGPGTRLTVT.

The rearrangement links TRBV7-8 to TRBJ1-1; D is perhaps TRBD1 (5 bases). Germline CDR1 reads SGHVS; CDR2 reads FQNEAQ. The CDR3 has 12 residues. V was clipped by 5 bases and J by 7 bases, with 11 bases between them. This CDR3 is CASSSGRGEAFF. In DNA form, the CDR3 reads TGTGCCAGCAGCAGCGGGAGGGGTGAAGCTTTCTTT.

This chain connects TRBV9 to TRBJ2-7; a possible D gene is TRBD1 (6 bases). The germline gives CDR1 SGDLS, CDR2 YYNGEE. The CDR3 is 15 amino acids. V was cut by 0 bases and J by 4 bases, with 14 bases left in between. The CDR3 DNA follows: TGTGCCAGCAGCGTAGGTCCAGGGGAAATTTACGAGCAGTACTTC. Protein: CASSVGPGEIYEQYF.

Here the CDR3 reads CASSSPPSGGRGEQFF. The CDR3 DNA sequence: TGTGCCAGCAGCTCACCCCCTAGCGGGGGCCGGGGTGAGCAGTTCTTC. This sequence joins TRBV13 and TRBJ2-1, with 10 bases lining up with TRBD2. The CDR3 loop spans 16 amino acids. The V and J ends lost 4 bases and 9 bases, in that order; junction bases with no gene match: 12. The germline V gene encodes CDR1 PRHDT and CDR2 FYEKMQ (reference sequence). Variable domain in full (rest from reference TRBV13 and TRBJ2-1): AAGVIQSPRHLIKEKRETATLKCYPIPRHDTVYWYQQGPGQDPQFLISFYEKMQSDKGSIPDRFSAQQFSDYHSELNMSSLELGDSALYFCASSSPPSGGRGEQFFGPGTRLTVL.

This rearrangement joins TRBV5-4 to TRBJ1-2, with a tentative D call TRBD1 (6 bases). V shed 1 base and J shed 4 bases, with 11 bases lying between them. This CDR3 has 14 residues. Germline loops: CDR1 SGHNT, CDR2 YYREEE (reference sequence). CDR3 nucleotide sequence: TGTGCCAGCAGCTTGTCCGGGGGGGCCTATGGCTACACCTTC. As protein: CASSLSGGAYGYTF. Variable domain in full (rest from reference TRBV5-4 and TRBJ1-2): ETGVTQSPTHLIKTRGQQVTLRCSSQSGHNTVSWYQQALGQGPQFIFQYYREEENGRGNFPPRFSGLQFPNYSSELNVNALELDDSALYLCASSLSGGAYGYTFGSGTRLTVV.

The chain employs TRBV11-2 and TRBJ2-7, with TRBD2 matching over 9 bases. Germline values: CDR1 SGHAT, CDR2 FQNNGV. The CDR3 extends over 14 amino acids. The V and J ends lost 5 bases and 1 base, in that order; junction bases with no gene match: 3. The CDR3 loop reads CASSEAGGSYEQYF. Written as DNA, the CDR3 is TGTGCCAGCAGCGAAGCGGGGGGATCCTACGAGCAGTACTTC.

The chain carries TRBV5-1 and TRBJ2-7; D is ambiguous. Trimming stripped 5 bases from V and 2 bases from J, with 11 bases between. Germline loops: CDR1 SGHRS, CDR2 YFSETQ. This CDR3 has 13 residues. This CDR3 reads CASRRSGTYEQYF. CDR3 DNA sequence: TGCGCCAGCAGGAGGTCGGGTACCTACGAGCAGTACTTC. The full variable domain, in which reference TRBV5-1 and TRBJ2-7 provide the parts outside the CDR3, is KAGVTQTPRYLIKTRGQQVTLSCSPISGHRSVSWYQQTPGQGLQFLFEYFSETQRNKGNFPGRFSGRQFSNSRSEMNVSTLELGDSALYLCASRRSGTYEQYFGPGTRLTVT.

V gene TRBV7-4 combines with J gene TRBJ2-1; D might be TRBD2 (7 bases). Trimming left V 3 bases short and J 9 bases short, with 21 bases between. The CDR3 sequence is 16 residues long. The germline V gene encodes CDR1 SGHVT and CDR2 SQSDAQ. This chain's CDR3 is CASSLGTNLIQGEQFF. In DNA, the CDR3 is TGTGCCAGCAGCTTGGGGACTAACCTTATACAGGGTGAGCAGTTCTTC.